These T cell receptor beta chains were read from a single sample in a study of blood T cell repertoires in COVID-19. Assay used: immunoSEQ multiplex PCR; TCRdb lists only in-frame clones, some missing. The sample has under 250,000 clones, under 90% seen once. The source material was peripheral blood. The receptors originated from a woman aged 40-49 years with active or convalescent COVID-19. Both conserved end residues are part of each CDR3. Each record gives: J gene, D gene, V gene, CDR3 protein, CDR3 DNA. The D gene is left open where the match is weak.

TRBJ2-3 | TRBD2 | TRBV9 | CASSVTPSGSTDTQYF | TGTGCCAGCAGCGTAACCCCTAGCGGGAGTACAGATACGCAGTATTTT
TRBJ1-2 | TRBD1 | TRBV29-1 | CSVEGLETGFNYGYTF | TGCAGCGTGGAGGGACTGGAGACAGGGTTTAACTATGGCTACACCTTC
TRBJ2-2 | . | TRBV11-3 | CASSPSPGTGELFF | TGTGCCAGCAGTCCCAGCCCGGGTACCGGGGAGCTGTTTTTT
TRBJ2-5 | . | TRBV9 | CASSVGQGQETQYF | TGTGCCAGCAGCGTAGGTCAGGGTCAAGAGACCCAGTACTTC
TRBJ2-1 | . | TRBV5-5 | CASSFSGSSSYNEQFF | TGTGCCAGCAGCTTTTCTGGCTCCAGCTCCTACAATGAGCAGTTCTTC
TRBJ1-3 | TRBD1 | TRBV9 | CASSVATGQGFSGNTIYF | TGTGCCAGCAGCGTAGCTACGGGACAGGGCTTCTCTGGAAACACCATATATTTT
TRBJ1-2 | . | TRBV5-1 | CASSLRSGFDYGYTF | TGCGCCAGCAGCTTGCGATCAGGGTTCGACTATGGCTACACCTTC
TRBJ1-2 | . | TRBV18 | CASSPLAETNYGYTF | TGTGCCAGCTCACCATTAGCAGAGACTAACTATGGCTACACCTTC
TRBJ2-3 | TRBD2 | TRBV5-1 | CASVGLAGATDTQYF | TGCGCCAGCGTGGGACTAGCGGGAGCGACAGATACGCAGTATTTT
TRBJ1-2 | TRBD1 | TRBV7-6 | CASSSYLGQERGYTF | TGTGCCAGCAGCTCGTACCTGGGACAGGAGAGGGGCTACACCTTC